This T cell receptor (beta chain) was sequenced in a study of blood T cells in healthy people across ages. The CDR3 is 12 residues long. In germline, CDR1 is LGHNT, CDR2 FRNRAP. Trimming removed 10 bases from V and 7 bases from J; junction bases left unmatched: 10. A second about 7 to 11 cycle PCR used barcoded and J-beta primers. TCRdb itself ran the 5' RACE reads through MiXCR, one entry per CDR3 protein. Of about 670,000 distinct CDR3 sequences in the sample, about 51% were seen once. V and J are TRBV12-5 and TRBJ2-7, with TRBD1 identical over 7 bases. The receptor's source is a woman at least 80 years old in good health. The sequencing sample was made of blood. The CDR3 DNA reads TGTGCTACAGCCAGGACAGGTAATGAGCAGTACTTC. Translating gives CATARTGNEQYF.